The clone carrying this TCR beta chain has more than one count but fewer than ten. What it binds is unknown. The data were taken from a study of identical twins. Findings and caveats of the study: Conclusions were based on cross-sectional statistical analysis, without following the same donors. Twins showed weaker excess sharing in their beta out-of-frame sequences.

TCRdb itself ran the 5' RACE reads through MiXCR, one entry per CDR3 protein. The table shows around 480,000 distinct CDR3 sequences, with around an eighth occurring only once. This CDR3 contains 17 residues. The trim removed 1 base at V and 0 bases at J, leaving 7 bases unmatched. Germline V gene data show CDR1 as LGHNT and CDR2 as FRNRAP. These data are also associated with another study on yellow fever vaccine responses in identical twins.

Sequenced input: CD4+ T cells sorted from blood. This TCR derives from a woman between 18 and 29 years old in good health. The rearrangement uses TRBV12-5 and TRBJ1-1; 8 bases match TRBD1. The CDR3 protein is CASGLAGQADMNTEAFF. The CDR3 region has the DNA TGTGCTAGTGGTTTGGCGGGACAGGCAGACATGAACACTGAAGCTTTCTTT.